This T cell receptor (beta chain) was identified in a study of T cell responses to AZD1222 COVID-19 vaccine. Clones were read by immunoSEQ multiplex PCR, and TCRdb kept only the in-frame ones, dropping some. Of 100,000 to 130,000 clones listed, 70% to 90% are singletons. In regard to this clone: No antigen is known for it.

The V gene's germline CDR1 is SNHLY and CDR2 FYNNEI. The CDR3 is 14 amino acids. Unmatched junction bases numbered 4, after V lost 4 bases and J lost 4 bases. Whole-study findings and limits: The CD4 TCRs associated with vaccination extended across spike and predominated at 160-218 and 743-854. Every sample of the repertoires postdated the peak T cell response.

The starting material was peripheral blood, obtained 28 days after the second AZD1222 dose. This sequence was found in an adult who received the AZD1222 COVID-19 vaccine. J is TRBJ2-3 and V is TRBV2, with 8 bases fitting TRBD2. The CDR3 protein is CASSVSGGADTQYF. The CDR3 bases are TGTGCCAGCAGTGTGTCGGGAGGGGCAGATACGCAGTATTTT.